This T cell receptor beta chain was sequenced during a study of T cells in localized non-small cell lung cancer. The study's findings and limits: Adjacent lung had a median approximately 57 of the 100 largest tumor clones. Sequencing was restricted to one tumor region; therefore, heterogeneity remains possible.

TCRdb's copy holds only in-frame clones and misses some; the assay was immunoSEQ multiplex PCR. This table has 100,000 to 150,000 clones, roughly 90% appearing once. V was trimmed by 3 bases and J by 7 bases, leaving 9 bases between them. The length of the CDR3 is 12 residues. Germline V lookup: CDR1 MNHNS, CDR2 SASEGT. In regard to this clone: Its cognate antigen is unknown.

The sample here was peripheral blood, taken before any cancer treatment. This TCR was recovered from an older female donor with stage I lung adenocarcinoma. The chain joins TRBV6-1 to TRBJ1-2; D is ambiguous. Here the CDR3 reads CASSDMGIGYTF. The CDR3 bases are TGTGCCAGCAGTGACATGGGGATTGGCTACACCTTC.